There are a few counts of the clone carrying this T cell receptor (beta chain). The antigen is undetermined. This sample is part of a study of cytomegalovirus exposure and HLA in healthy donors. Looking at the study overall: As released early, the data held roughly 85 million unique TCRs from HLA-typed donors.

PCR amplification relied on 60 Vbeta primers (plus 13 Jbeta primers). Clones were sequenced by immunoSEQ multiplex PCR, and TCRdb holds only the in-frame ones, with some missing. The table lists more than 95,000 clones, 9.5% of them singletons. Study findings and constraints: Among TCR beta chains of equal frequency, HLA-associated ones were more clonally expanded in a later analysis. The study put under 200 TCR beta chains on its list as cytomegalovirus-associated. HLA alleles showed associations with 16,951 TCR beta sequences in a later analysis, at a 0.05 false discovery rate.

The V end lost 1 base, the J end lost 2 bases, and 5 bases lay between the germline ends. The V gene's germline CDR1 is MNHNS and CDR2 SASEGT. The CDR3 has 13 residues. The receptor comes from a young man in good health and CMV-seronegative. Input material: PBMCs. This chain uses TRBV6-1 with TRBJ1-2, with D perhaps TRBD1 (5 bases). The CDR3 loop is CASSEEGNYGYTF. The CDR3 nucleotides read TGTGCCAGCAGTGAAGAGGGGAACTATGGCTACACCTTC.